This T cell receptor beta chain comes out of a study of blood T cell repertoires in COVID-19. Across the study: COVID-19 samples collected from the United States, Italy and Spain covered acute and convalescent phases. In each case, the material was cDNA or gDNA derived from T cells, B-cell-depleted T cells, or PBMCs.

Authors' processing steps: Amplification of reference gene primers provided the estimated nucleated cell counts. TCRdb's table, derived via immunoSEQ multiplex PCR, lists solely in-frame clones and lacks some. That table furnishes V, J and clone size, whereas the DNA furnished D and trimming. The sample carries around 59,000 clones, 81% recorded once. Germline V gene lookup returns CDR1 DFQATT and CDR2 SNEGSKA (reference sequence). The CDR3 is made up of 9 amino acids. The receptor was derived from an elderly woman with active or convalescent COVID-19. The chain has TRBV20-1 and TRBJ1-2; perhaps TRBD1 as D (6 bases). Source material: peripheral blood. CDR3: CNTHRENTF. The CDR3 nucleotides are TGCAATACCCACAGGGAAAACACCTTC.